This T cell receptor (beta chain) was recovered during a study of graft-versus-host responses after intestinal transplantation. The CDR3 sequence is 16 residues long. V was pared by 3 bases and J by 2 bases, with 7 bases of the junction left unmatched. CDR1 is SGHRS and CDR2 is YFSETQ in the germline V gene. Here immunoSEQ multiplex PCR was the method, and the copy in TCRdb shows in-frame clones only, minus some. The table lists 7,500 or so clones, about 82% of them singletons, with roughly 10% in the top ten. Intraepithelial and lamina propria lymphocytes were isolated from graft specimens. Overall study results and limits: GvH clones detected in recipient marrow included some appearing first in ileum or blood. Graft-donor T cell macrochimerism in patients accompanied high graft-versus-host to host-versus-graft clonal ratios in allografts. Peak circulating GvH clone levels tracked with early post-transplant HvG declines.

On this clone itself: What it recognizes is unknown.

Sequenced material: ileum tissue, taken roughly 130 days after transplant. V is TRBV5-1 and J is TRBJ2-3, with 9 nucleotides matching TRBD1. The source of this sequence is a human patient who received an intestinal transplant, so some T cells may come from the graft donor. The CDR3 DNA reads as TGCGCCAGCAGCTCGGGGACAGGGTACGCCACAGATACGCAGTATTTT. It yields the protein CASSSGTGYATDTQYF.